This passage covers 8 T cell receptor beta chains from one sample sequenced in a study of blood T cell repertoires in COVID-19 (dated by TCRdb to the early 2020s). The library came from the immunoSEQ multiplex PCR assay. Here the immuneACCESS table is served through TCRdb, limited to in-frame sequences with V and J called. Missing clones are a known gap in these copies; in checked studies unresolved V genes cover under half, and the rest lacks a known reason. This sample holds a few hundred thousand clones; 75% to 90% were observed only once. The ten largest clonotypes hold about 17% of the sample. Sequencing was carried out using PBMCs or T cells enriched from blood (not recorded which). These TCRs come from a man aged 40-49 years who had recovered from COVID-19.

In its sample, this clone was seen a few times. The chain employs TRBV12-5 and TRBJ2-7; 9 bases line up with TRBD1. With 8 bases clipped from V and 6 bases from J, the junction kept 11 bases outside the gene matches. The CDR3 contains 14 residues. CDR1 and CDR2 from the germline V gene are LGHNT and FRNRAP. The CDR3 sequence is CASIGGTGFGEQYF. For the CDR3, the DNA is TGTGCTAGTATCGGTGGGACAGGGTTTGGCGAGCAGTACTTC.

The V gene is TRBV18, the J gene TRBJ1-5; D not certain. This CDR3 contains 15 residues. V lost 4 bases, J lost 6 bases, and 16 bases lay in between. CDR1 is KGHSH and CDR2 is LQKENI in the germline V gene. The CDR3 DNA reads TGTGCCAGCTCACTCTCGTCGGGGTGGGGTCAGCCCCAGCATTTT. Its protein is CASSLSSGWGQPQHF.

This clone was picked up many times. This chain links TRBV6-4 with TRBJ2-2; D call uncertain. Germline V gives CDR1 MRHNA, CDR2 SNTAGT. V lost 0 bases to trimming and J lost 2 bases, with 4 bases between them. The CDR3 totals 14 residues. CDR3 sequence (DNA): TGTGCCAGCAGTGACTCGACAAACACCGGGGAGCTGTTTTTT. It specifies CASSDSTNTGELFF.

The genes are TRBV24-1 and TRBJ1-5, with a tentative D call TRBD1 (6 bases). This CDR3 is 14 amino acids long. The germline CDR1 and CDR2 sequences are KGHDR and SFDVKD. In DNA form, the CDR3 reads TGTGACGTGGGGGGGCAAGTGTCCAATCAGCCCCAGCATTTT. Its translation: CDVGGQVSNQPQHF.

The gene calls are TRBV11-3 and TRBJ2-7; a weak D match, TRBD1 (5 bases). Per the germline V gene, CDR1 is SGHNT and CDR2 is YENEEA. The V gene lost 3 bases and the J gene lost 2 bases, with 14 bases spanning the gap. CDR3 size: 15 residues. In DNA, the CDR3 is TGTGCCAGCAGCTTGCTAAGTGACAGAACCTACGAGCAGTACTTC. Protein sequence: CASSLLSDRTYEQYF.

V is TRBV5-5 and J is TRBJ2-2, with TRBD1 matching over 12 bases. The V and J ends lost 4 bases and 5 bases, in that order; junction bases with no gene match: 3. This CDR3 comprises 15 residues. Germline loops: CDR1 SGHKS, CDR2 YYEKEE (reference sequence). This CDR3 is CASSMGQGATGELFF. DNA of the CDR3: TGTGCCAGCAGCATGGGACAGGGGGCGACCGGGGAGCTGTTTTTT.

This rearrangement joins TRBV28 to TRBJ1-6; D is unresolved. The CDR3 is made up of 13 amino acids. CDR1 MDHEN and CDR2 SYDVKM come from the germline V gene. The V end lost 2 bases, the J end lost 12 bases, and 11 bases lay between the germline ends. CDR3 sequence (DNA): TGTGCCAGCAGTTTAGGGCCGGTTGTACCCCTCCACTTT. It encodes CASSLGPVVPLHF.

The J gene is TRBJ2-3, the V gene TRBV7-9; maybe TRBD1 (6 bases). Germline V gene data show CDR1 as SEHNR and CDR2 as FQNEAQ (reference sequence). The CDR3 runs to 11 residues. The V and J ends lost 5 bases and 11 bases respectively, with 11 bases between them. CDR3 residues: CASSPGDGQYF. The CDR3 DNA is TGTGCCAGCAGCCCAGGGGACGGGCAGTATTTT.